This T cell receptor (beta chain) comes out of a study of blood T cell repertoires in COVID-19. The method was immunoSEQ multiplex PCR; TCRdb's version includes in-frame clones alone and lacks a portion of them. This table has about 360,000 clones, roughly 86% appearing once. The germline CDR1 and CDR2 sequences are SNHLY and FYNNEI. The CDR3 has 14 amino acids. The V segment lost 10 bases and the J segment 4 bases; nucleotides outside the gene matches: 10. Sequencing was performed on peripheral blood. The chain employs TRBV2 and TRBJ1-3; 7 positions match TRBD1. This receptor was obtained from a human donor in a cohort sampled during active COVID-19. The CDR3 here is CATQTGEVGNTIYF. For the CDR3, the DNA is TGTGCCACGCAAACAGGGGAAGTCGGAAACACCATATATTTT. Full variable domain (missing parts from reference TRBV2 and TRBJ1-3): EPEVTQTPSHQVTQMGQEVILRCVPISNHLYFYWYRQILGQKVEFLVSFYNNEISEKSEIFDDQFSVERPDGSNFTLKIRSTKLEDSAMYFCATQTGEVGNTIYFGEGSWLTVV.